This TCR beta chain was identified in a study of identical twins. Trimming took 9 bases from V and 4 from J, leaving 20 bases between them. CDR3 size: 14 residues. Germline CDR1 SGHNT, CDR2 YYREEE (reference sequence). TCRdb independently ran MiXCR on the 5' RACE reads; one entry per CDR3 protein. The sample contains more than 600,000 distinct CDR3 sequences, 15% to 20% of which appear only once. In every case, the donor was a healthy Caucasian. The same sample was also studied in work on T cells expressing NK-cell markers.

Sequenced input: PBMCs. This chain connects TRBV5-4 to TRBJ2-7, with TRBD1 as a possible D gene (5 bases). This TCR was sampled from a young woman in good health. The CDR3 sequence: CATSYAAQGYEQYF. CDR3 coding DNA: TGTGCCACCTCGTACGCAGCCCAGGGTTACGAGCAGTACTTC.